Listed below are T cell receptor beta chains from one sample, sequenced in a study of cytomegalovirus exposure and HLA in healthy donors. Generated by immunoSEQ multiplex PCR, the TCRdb table keeps only in-frame clones and is missing some. The sample has some 150,000 clones, about 77% seen once. The specimen was PBMCs. The receptor set was obtained from a male donor in good health and CMV-seronegative. Both conserved end residues are part of each CDR3. D genes are given only for firm matches. Expanded clones get a size class; other rows say once, few or many, or leave the size out.

TRBD1 TRBJ1-1 TRBV4-1 once CASSPRQGRTEAFF TGCGCCAGCAGCCCCAGACAGGGAAGAACTGAAGCTTTCTTT
TRBD1 TRBJ1-2 TRBV18 - CASSPPWDRGDGYTF TGTGCCAGCTCACCACCGTGGGACAGGGGAGACGGCTACACCTTC
TRBD1 TRBJ1-3 TRBV11-2 - CASSYIQGNTIYF TGTGCCAGCAGTTATATACAGGGGAACACCATATATTTT
- TRBJ1-5 TRBV7-2 - CASAYAGGNQPQHF TGTGCCAGCGCATATGCGGGAGGCAATCAGCCCCAGCATTTT
- TRBJ2-3 TRBV7-3 - CASSVSQGDTQYF TGTGCCAGCAGCGTCTCACAGGGAGATACGCAGTATTTT
TRBD1 TRBJ2-4 TRBV5-6 - CASSYRDRVYF TGTGCCAGCAGTTACCGGGACAGGGTGTACTTC
- TRBJ2-7 TRBV29-1 few CSVGKGSLAYEQYF TGCAGCGTCGGGAAAGGCAGCTTGGCCTACGAGCAGTACTTC
TRBD1 TRBJ1-5 TRBV30 - CAWSTQGNQPQHF TGTGCCTGGAGTACACAGGGGAATCAGCCCCAGCATTTT
- TRBJ1-1 TRBV5-1 - CASSLGPNTEAFF TGCGCCAGCAGCTTGGGTCCTAACACTGAAGCTTTCTTT
TRBD1 TRBJ2-3 TRBV28 - CASSLQDRGLGDTQYF TGTGCCAGCAGTTTACAGGACAGGGGTTTGGGAGATACGCAGTATTTT
- TRBJ1-1 TRBV7-6 - CASSLGGRGTEAFF TGTGCCAGCAGCTTAGGAGGGAGGGGAACTGAAGCTTTCTTT
- TRBJ2-2 TRBV6-4 few CASSDGVAGELFF TGTGCCAGCAGTGACGGAGTCGCCGGGGAGCTGTTTTTT
- TRBJ2-5 TRBV19 - CASSIGWEQYF TGTGCCAGTAGTATCGGTTGGGAGCAGTACTTC
TRBD2 TRBJ2-3 TRBV4-1 - CASSQGGLASGRVTQYF TGCGCCAGCAGCCAAGGGGGGTTAGCTAGCGGGAGAGTAACGCAGTATTTT
TRBD2 TRBJ2-1 TRBV6-4 - CASTPTGGNYNEQFF TGTGCCAGCACCCCCACGGGAGGGAACTACAATGAGCAGTTCTTC
TRBD1 TRBJ2-2 TRBV2 - CASRAGQGNTGELFF TGTGCCAGCAGGGCGGGACAGGGGAACACCGGGGAGCTGTTTTTT
- TRBJ2-1 TRBV21-1 - CASSMGLAGLIYNEQFF TGTGCCAGCAGCATGGGACTAGCGGGCCTAATTTACAATGAGCAGTTCTTC
TRBD2 TRBJ2-7 TRBV11-2 - CASSLTSGGSSYEQYF TGTGCCAGCAGCCTGACTAGCGGGGGTAGCTCCTACGAGCAGTACTTC
- TRBJ2-5 TRBV7-8 - CASSPTELQETQYF TGTGCCAGCAGCCCAACAGAGCTACAAGAGACCCAGTACTTC
- TRBJ1-4 TRBV4-3 - CASSLQSATNEKLFF TGCGCCAGCAGCCTACAGTCAGCAACTAATGAAAAACTGTTTTTT
- TRBJ2-4 TRBV14 few CASSRVTGLAKNSQYF TGTGCCAGCAGCCGAGTTACGGGATTAGCCAAAAACAGTCAGTACTTC
TRBD1 TRBJ1-1 TRBV18 - CASSPRAGGSGAWNTEAFF TGTGCCAGCTCACCCCGGGCAGGGGGGTCGGGTGCGTGGAACACTGAAGCTTTCTTT
- TRBJ1-1 TRBV29-1 - CSVEDLGGRNTEAFF TGCAGCGTTGAAGATTTGGGGGGGCGGAACACTGAAGCTTTCTTT